This is a list of T cell receptor beta chains from one sample in a study of blood T cell repertoires in COVID-19. TCRdb's table, derived via immunoSEQ multiplex PCR, lists solely in-frame clones and lacks some. The table lists roughly 66,000 clones, 70% to 85% of them singletons. Material for sequencing was peripheral blood. These TCRs come from a man aged 55-75 years with acute or convalescent COVID-19. Both conserved end residues are part of each CDR3. Each record gives: clone size, J gene, V gene, D gene, CDR3 DNA, CDR3 protein. D genes are given only for firm matches. The size entry is marked missing in some rows and otherwise reads once, few, many or a size class.

. TRBJ1-1 TRBV29-1 TRBD1 TGCAGCGCTGCGCTGACAGGGGTTAGCACTGAAGCTTTCTTT CSAALTGVSTEAFF
. TRBJ2-6 TRBV5-1 . TGCGCCAGCAGCTTGGCCGGCAGGGAAGGTGGCGGGGCCAACGTCCTGACTTTC CASSLAGREGGGANVLTF
. TRBJ1-3 TRBV19 TRBD1 TGTGCCAGTAGCATGGGGACAGGGGCTGGAAACACCATATATTTT CASSMGTGAGNTIYF
. TRBJ2-5 TRBV24-1 TRBD1 TGTGCCACCAGTGATCCGACAGGGTTACCGGGCTACTACTTC CATSDPTGLPGYYF
. TRBJ2-3 TRBV19 TRBD2 TGTGCCAGTAGCCGAAGAGCCAAGCGGGGAAACACAGATACGCAGTATTTT CASSRRAKRGNTDTQYF
. TRBJ2-3 TRBV19 . TGTGCCAGTAGTATAGCTTGGCTCACAGATACGCAGTATTTT CASSIAWLTDTQYF
. TRBJ1-1 TRBV7-2 . TGTGCCAGCAGCTCACAGAGGAACACTGAAGCTTTCTTT CASSSQRNTEAFF
. TRBJ2-2 TRBV9 . TGTGCCAGCAGCGTAGAACAGAAAACCGGGGAGCTGTTTTTT CASSVEQKTGELFF
. TRBJ2-3 TRBV2 TRBD1 TGTGCCAGCAGTGACTACAGGGGAACAGATACGCAGTATTTT CASSDYRGTDTQYF
few TRBJ2-7 TRBV18 TRBD1 TGTGCCAGCTCACCAGGGACAGGGACTCCTGGGGAGCAGTACTTC CASSPGTGTPGEQYF
. TRBJ1-4 TRBV11-2 TRBD1 TGTGCCAGCAGCTTTCAGGGGGCGGGTGAAAAACTGTTTTTT CASSFQGAGEKLFF
. TRBJ1-5 TRBV2 TRBD1 TGTGCCAGCAGTGAGGGGGGACAGGGCAATCAGCCCCAGCATTTT CASSEGGQGNQPQHF
. TRBJ1-1 TRBV7-9 . TGTGCCAGCAGCCCCCATGGGGGCCCCTCCGCTGAAGCTTTCTTT CASSPHGGPSAEAFF
once TRBJ1-2 TRBV29-1 TRBD1 TGCAGCGTTGACTCGGTTGGAGGGGGCACTTATGGCTACACCTTC CSVDSVGGGTYGYTF
once TRBJ2-5 TRBV2 . TGTGCCAGCAGTGGGGGGACAAGGGAGACCCAGTACTTC CASSGGTRETQYF
. TRBJ2-5 TRBV19 . TGTGCCAGTAGTCCCCTCGGAGAGACCCAGTACTTC CASSPLGETQYF
. TRBJ2-5 TRBV12-5 TRBD2 TGTGCTAGTGGTTTGAACCTAGCGGGGGCCCCTGCGACCCAGTACTTC CASGLNLAGAPATQYF
. TRBJ2-1 TRBV5-4 TRBD2 TGTGCCAGCAGCTTGGAAGCGGGGATCGGAGATGAGCAGTTCTTC CASSLEAGIGDEQFF
few TRBJ1-4 TRBV5-1 . TGCGCCAGCAGCTTGGGATACCCGAGGGAAAAACTGTTTTTT CASSLGYPREKLFF
. TRBJ1-1 TRBV5-1 . TGCGCCAGCAGCGCACAGGGTGGTAGCACTGAAGCTTTCTTT CASSAQGGSTEAFF
. TRBJ2-1 TRBV5-6 . TGTGCCAGCAGGACACGGGCGGCGGGCTCCTACAATGAGCAGTTCTTC CASRTRAAGSYNEQFF
. TRBJ2-7 TRBV6-2/TRBV6-3 TRBD1 TGTGCCAGCAGTTGGGACAGAAGCGGCTACGAGCAGTACTTC CASSWDRSGYEQYF
. TRBJ1-2 TRBV3-1/TRBV3-2 . TGTGCCAGCAGCCAATCGACAGGTTTCTATGGCTACACCTTC CASSQSTGFYGYTF
few TRBJ2-1 TRBV20-1 . TGCAGTGCTAGGAACAGCAATGAGCAGTTCTTC CSARNSNEQFF
. TRBJ1-4 TRBV6-6 . TGTGCCAGCAGTTCAAGGGAGACCCCAAATGAAAAACTGTTTTTT CASSSRETPNEKLFF
. TRBJ1-5 TRBV11-2 . TGTGCCAGCAGCCGTGACAGCAGCAATCAGCCCCAGCATTTT CASSRDSSNQPQHF
. TRBJ2-7 TRBV5-1 . TGCGCCAGCTGTCCTTCGTTCGGGGGGCCCTTCCACGAGCAGTACTTC CASCPSFGGPFHEQYF
. TRBJ2-1 TRBV25-1 TRBD2 TGTGCCAGCAGTGAACCGCGGGGGAGGGATGAGCAGTTCTTC CASSEPRGRDEQFF
. TRBJ1-1 TRBV19 . TGTGCCAGTAGTATAGGGAGGGATACTGAAGCTTTCTTT CASSIGRDTEAFF
. TRBJ1-1 TRBV6-5 TRBD1 TGTGCCAGCAGTCCAGCACAGGGGACTGAAGCTTTCTTT CASSPAQGTEAFF
. TRBJ1-2 TRBV4-2 . TGTGCCAGCAGCCAAGGGGGGACACGAGATAACTATGGCTACACCTTC CASSQGGTRDNYGYTF
. TRBJ1-1 TRBV19 . TGTGCCAGTACCTTAATAGGGGGGAACACTGAAGCTTTCTTT CASTLIGGNTEAFF
. TRBJ1-2 TRBV2 . TGTGCCAGCAGTGTTGAGGGCTCCTATGGCTACACCTTC CASSVEGSYGYTF
. TRBJ2-6 TRBV2 TRBD1 TGTGCCAGCAGCAGGGGGACGGGTCTGGCTGGGGCCAACGTCCTGACTTTC CASSRGTGLAGANVLTF
. TRBJ2-5 TRBV12-3/TRBV12-4 . TGTGCCAGCACAGCCGGGAGACAAGAGACCCAGTACTTC CASTAGRQETQYF
. TRBJ1-5 TRBV7-9 . TGTGCCAGCAGCCCCGACCGGGACACCTATCAGCCCCAGCATTTT CASSPDRDTYQPQHF
once TRBJ2-7 TRBV7-2 TRBD2 TGTGCCAGCAGTCCTGGGACTAGCAGAACCTACGAGCAGTACTTC CASSPGTSRTYEQYF
. TRBJ1-6 TRBV5-1 TRBD1 TGCGCCAGCAGCTCCCAGACAGGGTCACCCCTCCACTTT CASSSQTGSPLHF
once TRBJ1-2 TRBV27 TRBD1 TGTGCCAGCAGCCCCTCCGGGACAGCCTATGGCTACACCTTC CASSPSGTAYGYTF
. TRBJ1-4 TRBV19 TRBD1 TGTGCCAGTAGATTGGACAGGTCGGTTGGTGTAGTGTTTTTT CASRLDRSVGVVFF
. TRBJ1-6 TRBV5-6 . TGTGCCAGCAGCTTGGTAGAGGCCAGGGGTTTTTCACCCCTCCACTTT CASSLVEARGFSPLHF
. TRBJ2-3 TRBV5-4 . TGTGCCAGCAGTTTGTACTCAGGAGGTCCCACAGATACGCAGTATTTT CASSLYSGGPTDTQYF
. TRBJ1-5 TRBV19 . TGTGCCAGTAGTTCAGGGCAAGGGCCAAATCAGCCCCAGCATTTT CASSSGQGPNQPQHF